This T cell receptor beta chain was sequenced in a study of shared clonotypes between healthy human individuals. Study-wide background: Three plates each covered CD4 naive and memory; CD8 naive two, CD8 memory one. Study-wide results and caveats: What naive subsets generally showed was a larger estimated richness than memory subsets showed.

Naive CD8 isolation took CD45RO-negative cells positively selected for CCR7 and excluded terminally differentiated effector memory CD45RA+ cells. Germline V CDR1 and CDR2: LGHNA, YSLEER. V was pared by 1 base and J by 0 bases, with 9 bases between. CDR3 length: 16 residues. Generated by immunoSEQ multiplex PCR, the TCRdb table keeps only in-frame clones and is missing some. This sample carries approximately 2,000,000 clones, around 93% of them seen once, and the ten largest clones take more than 1.5%. Notes on this clone: What it binds is not known.

The receptor's source is a man aged 18-30 years in good health. Some clones in this sample may be carry-over from other donors' samples. The chain recombines TRBV4-3 with TRBJ1-4; D uncertain. The sequenced sample was naive CD8+ T cells from PBMCs. In nucleotides, the CDR3 is TGCGCCAGCAGCCAAGGGAGAAGTGCAACTAATGAAAAACTGTTTTTT. It translates to CASSQGRSATNEKLFF.